This T cell receptor beta chain was found in a study of T cells after yellow fever vaccination. Study at large: SMART-Seq v4 Ultra Low Input served to prepare low-cell-number fractions.

Findings and limits, study-wide: The booster saw the reappearance of most primary-vaccination clones (roughly 97% CD4, about 88% CD8). Although most clonotypes did not, a small share appeared in both CD4 and CD8 compartments.

The CDR3 sequence is 13 residues long. Germline V lookup: CDR1 SGHTA, CDR2 FQGNSA. After removal of 3 bases from V and 7 bases from J, the junction contained 6 bases not matched to a gene. 5'RACE template switching produced TCR cDNA carrying a universal primer site and UMIs. TCRdb re-derived calls from the 5' RACE reads in MiXCR, one entry per CDR3 protein. The sample carries 250,000 to 400,000 distinct CDR3 sequences, approximately 4% recorded once. In this sample, this clonotype turned up many times. Its specificity is unknown. This specimen was PBMCs, taken 15 days after the yellow fever booster vaccination. J is TRBJ2-7 and V is TRBV7-2; 7 positions match TRBD2. The receptor was derived from a man between 18 and 35 years old who received the YFV17D yellow fever vaccine. This CDR3 reads CASSLVRGGEQYV. CDR3 bases: TGTGCCAGCAGCTTGGTTAGGGGAGGGGAGCAGTACGTC.